These 17 T cell receptor beta chains were sequenced from one sample in a study of T cell repertoires in cytomegalovirus infection. TCRdb recomputed calls from the reads with MiXCR, one row per CDR3 protein. The data contain approximately 550,000 distinct CDR3 sequences, 15% to 20% of them singletons. The sequencing sample was made of CD8+ T cells from PBMCs. These receptors all stem from a human donor in good health (CMV status not recorded). Some clones in this sample may be carry-over from other donors' samples.

This clonotype came up many times. The chain carries TRBV7-8 and TRBJ2-1; 9 nucleotides agree with TRBD1. Trimming at V came to 6 bases and at J to 5 bases, leaving 14 bases not matched to a gene. Germline CDR1 reads SGHVS; CDR2 reads FQNEAQ. CDR3 size: 17 residues. The CDR3 protein is CASRQDTGTGFDNEQFF. Here the CDR3 DNA reads TGTGCCAGCAGACAAGACACCGGGACAGGGTTTGACAATGAGCAGTTCTTC.

This clonotype was observed many times. The chain recombines TRBV19 with TRBJ2-3; 12 bases match TRBD2. This CDR3 region has 17 residues. V trimming: 3 bases; J trimming: 4 bases; junction bases outside the gene matches: 8. Germline V CDR1 and CDR2: LNHDA, SQIVND (reference sequence). CDR3 sequence reads: CASSMPTSGGFSDTQYF. The DNA for the CDR3 is TGTGCCAGTAGTATGCCGACTAGCGGGGGTTTCTCAGATACGCAGTATTTT.

J is TRBJ1-4 and V is TRBV7-6; 10 positions agree with TRBD1. The CDR3 consists of 16 residues. Looked up from germline, CDR1 is SGHVS and CDR2 is FNYEAQ. V lost 4 bases to trimming and J lost 8 bases; unmatched junction nucleotides: 10. CDR3 sequence: CASSSTSGTGEEKLFF. The CDR3 bases are TGTGCCAGCAGCTCAACCTCCGGGACAGGGGAAGAAAAACTGTTTTTT.

The table lists this clonotype with many counts. The rearrangement joins TRBV7-8 to TRBJ2-3, with 11 bases identical to TRBD2. Trimming at V came to 2 bases and at J to 4 bases, leaving 14 bases not matched to a gene. The CDR3 runs to 19 residues. CDR1 SGHVS and CDR2 FQNEAQ come from the germline V gene. CDR3 coding DNA: TGTGCCAGCAGCTTACCCGAAGTAGCGGGGGGGCCGAGAGCAGATACGCAGTATTTT. This translates into CASSLPEVAGGPRADTQYF.

The table lists this clonotype with many counts. The chain has TRBV7-9 and TRBJ1-3, with 12 bases aligning to TRBD1. Germline CDR1 SEHNR, CDR2 FQNEAQ (reference sequence). The CDR3 covers 16 residues. J lost 2 bases, V lost 5 bases, and 4 bases had no gene match. CDR3 coding DNA: TGTGCCAGCAGCAGCCGGGACAGGGGGCCTGGAAACACCATATATTTT. It encodes CASSSRDRGPGNTIYF.

This clonotype was detected ten times or more. This rearrangement joins TRBV7-9 to TRBJ2-1; D gene unclear. V lost 8 bases, J lost 0 bases, and 11 bases lay in between. CDR1 SEHNR and CDR2 FQNEAQ come from the germline V gene (reference sequence). The CDR3 loop spans 14 amino acids. This CDR3 is CASSGSSSYNEQFF. The CDR3 bases are TGTGCCAGCTCCGGCTCCAGCTCCTACAATGAGCAGTTCTTC. The variable domain in full, with the rest retrieved from reference TRBV7-9 and TRBJ2-1, is DTGVSQNPRHKITKRGQNVTFRCDPISEHNRLYWYRQTLGQGPEFLTYFQNEAQLEKSRLLSDRFSAERPKGSFSTLEIQRTEQGDSAMYLCASSGSSSYNEQFFGPGTRLTVL.

This clonotype was detected ten times or more. The chain has TRBV7-9 and TRBJ2-7; D possibly matches TRBD1 or TRBD2 (6 bases each). Germline CDR1 SEHNR, CDR2 FQNEAQ (reference sequence). Trimming removed 7 bases at V and 5 bases at J, with 15 bases between. The CDR3 is 13 amino acids. For the CDR3, the DNA is TGTGCCAGCACCACAAGGGGGGAGGACGAGCAGTACTTC. Translated: CASTTRGEDEQYF.

This clonotype was counted at least ten times. This CDR3 is CASSVPDRELSYEQYF. In nucleotides, the CDR3 is TGTGCCAGCAGTGTCCCAGACAGGGAACTCTCCTACGAGCAGTACTTC. The chain couples TRBV6-6 to TRBJ2-7, with 7 bases aligning to TRBD1. Germline CDR1 MNHNY, CDR2 SVGAGI (reference sequence). The junction had 10 bases not matched to a gene; V was cut back by 5 bases and J by 0 bases. There are 16 residues in the CDR3.

This clonotype was seen repeatedly, ten times or more. V usage is TRBV6-1 and J usage is TRBJ2-3; 7 bases match TRBD2. Germline values: CDR1 MNHNS, CDR2 SASEGT. V was clipped by 7 bases and J by 4 bases; unmatched bases: 11. The CDR3 length is 15 residues. Here the CDR3 reads CASNTGGRGADTQYF. CDR3 DNA: TGTGCCAGCAATACCGGAGGGAGGGGTGCAGATACGCAGTATTTT.

This sequence joins TRBV20-1 and TRBJ1-2, with a tentative D call TRBD1 (5 bases). Germline CDR1 and CDR2: DFQATT and SNEGSKA (reference sequence). This CDR3 has 14 residues. V lost 3 bases and J 4 bases, leaving 15 bases between the germline ends. This CDR3 reads CSASEDSVGYGYTF. Here the CDR3 DNA reads TGCAGTGCTAGTGAAGACAGTGTCGGCTATGGCTACACCTTC.

This clonotype has more than one count but fewer than ten. V and J are TRBV6-6 and TRBJ2-7; TRBD1 matches at 10 bases. Per germline, CDR1 MNHNY and CDR2 SVGAGI (reference sequence). V was clipped by 8 bases and J by 0 bases; unmatched bases: 13. This CDR3 region has 17 residues. Here the CDR3 reads CASFIPIRDRGSYEQYF. DNA of the CDR3: TGTGCCAGCTTTATCCCTATACGGGACAGGGGCTCCTACGAGCAGTACTTC.

The sample holds a few counts of this clonotype. The chain uses TRBV27 and TRBJ2-5, with D tentatively TRBD1 (6 bases). The germline gives CDR1 MNHEY, CDR2 SMNVEV (reference sequence). With 4 bases removed from V and 0 bases from J, the gap between germline ends came to 15 bases. This CDR3 comprises 16 residues. CDR3 coding DNA: TGTGCCAGCAGTTCGACAGGAAGTTCGAACCAAGAGACCCAGTACTTC. Its translation: CASSSTGSSNQETQYF.

This clonotype was counted a single time. An end of the junction differs from the germline gene, which may be a read error. The gene calls are TRBV7-4 and TRBJ1-1; the D is unclear. The CDR3 is made up of 12 amino acids. The germline CDR1 and CDR2 sequences are SGHVT and SQSDAQ. The DNA of the CDR3 is TGTGCCAGCAGCTTAGTGAACACTGAAGCTTTATTT. Its protein product is CASSLVNTEALF.

This clonotype was seen more than once but under ten times. The genes are TRBV20-1 and TRBJ2-1; no firm D call. This CDR3 spans 12 amino acids. Germline V gene sequence: CDR1 DFQATT, CDR2 SNEGSKA (reference sequence). Between the trimmed V and J ends, which lost 1 base and 6 bases, there was a span of 7 bases. CDR3 sequence (DNA): TGCAGTGCTAGAGGCAGCCCCAATGAGCAGTTCTTC. Translation gives CSARGSPNEQFF.

Note on this clonotype: Since a much larger clone is just one base distant, this may be a read error. The rearrangement links TRBV10-3 to TRBJ2-3, with 9 bases aligning to TRBD2. The CDR3 contains 19 residues. The trim removed 0 bases at V and 1 base at J, leaving 11 bases unmatched. Germline V gene data show CDR1 as ENHRY and CDR2 as SYGVKD. The CDR3 coding sequence is TGTGCCATCAGTGAGTCGTCAGGACTAGCGACTATCCGCACAGATACGCAGTATTTT. Protein product: CAISESSGLATIRTDTQYF.

This clonotype was seen only a few times. This chain connects TRBV9 to TRBJ2-1, with TRBD2 identical over 8 bases. Germline values: CDR1 SGDLS, CDR2 YYNGEE. There are 15 residues in the CDR3. Trimming cost V 0 bases and J 5 bases; bases outside gene matches: 4. As DNA, the CDR3 is TGTGCCAGCAGCGTAGACGGGAGGGCCGACAATGAGCAGTTCTTC. Protein: CASSVDGRADNEQFF.

The chain has TRBV12-3 or TRBV12-4 and TRBJ1-2; D is undetermined. The CDR3 length is 11 residues. Trimming removed 7 bases from V and 4 bases from J, with 7 bases in between. The CDR3 DNA reads TGTGCCAGCAAATCGGTCTATGGCTACACCTTC. Translation gives CASKSVYGYTF.